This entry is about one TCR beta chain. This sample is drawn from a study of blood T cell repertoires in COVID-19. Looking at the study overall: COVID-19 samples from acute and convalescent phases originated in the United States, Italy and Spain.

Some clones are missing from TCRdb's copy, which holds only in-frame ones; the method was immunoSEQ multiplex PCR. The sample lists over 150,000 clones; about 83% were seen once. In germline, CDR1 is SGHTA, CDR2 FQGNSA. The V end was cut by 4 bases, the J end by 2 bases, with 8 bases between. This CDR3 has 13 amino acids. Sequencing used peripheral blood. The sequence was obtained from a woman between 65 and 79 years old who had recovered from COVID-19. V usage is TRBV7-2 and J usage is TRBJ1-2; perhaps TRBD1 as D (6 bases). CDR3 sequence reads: CASSSGQNYGYTF. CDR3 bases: TGTGCCAGCAGCTCTGGACAGAACTATGGCTACACCTTC.